This passage covers 19 T cell receptor beta chains from one sample sequenced in a study of T-cell memory formation after mild COVID-19. TCRdb reprocessed the 5' RACE reads via MiXCR and lists one record per CDR3 protein. The top ten hold 41% of the sample, which has 110,000 or so distinct CDR3 sequences, about 20% seen once. The source material was PBMCs or a T cell subset sorted from them (not recorded which). These receptors were obtained from a man in his late teens or twenties who had mild COVID-19 (a few samples of this study predate the infection). Cell type and time point are not known.

This chain connects TRBV4-3 to TRBJ1-2, with D maybe TRBD1 (5 bases). V lost 0 bases and J 10 bases, leaving 15 bases between the germline ends. The CDR3 extends over 14 amino acids. Germline-derived CDR1 and CDR2 are LGHNA and YSLEER. The DNA of the CDR3 is TGCGCCAGCAGCCAAGACAGGGACCAGGTATCCTACACCTTC. Amino acid sequence: CASSQDRDQVSYTF.

The chain couples TRBV14 to TRBJ2-3, with 9 bases identical to TRBD2. Germline assignment: CDR1 SGHDN and CDR2 FVKESK. The junction had 12 bases not matched to a gene; V was cut back by 4 bases and J by 4 bases. The CDR3 is 17 residues long. This CDR3 reads CASSPPEGGGASDTQYF. CDR3 DNA sequence: TGTGCCAGCAGCCCACCCGAGGGCGGGGGGGCATCAGATACGCAGTATTTT.

The V and J genes are TRBV5-4 and TRBJ1-1; D gene uncertain. CDR1 is SGHNT and CDR2 is YYREEE in the germline V gene (reference sequence). The V and J ends lost 2 bases and 0 bases respectively, with 11 bases between them. This CDR3 is 15 amino acids long. The CDR3: CASSFLPVLNTEAFF. DNA for the CDR3: TGTGCCAGCAGCTTCCTTCCAGTTTTGAACACTGAAGCTTTCTTT.

This chain uses TRBV19 with TRBJ2-1; TRBD1 aligns across 8 bases. V shed 4 bases, J shed 4 bases, and the junction held 6 bases outside the gene matches. CDR1 is LNHDA and CDR2 is SQIVND in the germline V gene (reference sequence). The CDR3 length is 15 residues. Written as DNA, the CDR3 is TGTGCCAGTAGTAGTGGACAGGGATTGTACAATGAGCAGTTCTTC. Protein sequence: CASSSGQGLYNEQFF.

This clonotype showed up many times. The rearrangement uses TRBV4-3 and TRBJ2-1; D unclear. Germline lookup yields CDR1 LGHNA and CDR2 YSLEER. The CDR3 has 15 residues. V lost 4 bases, J lost 4 bases, and 14 bases lay in between. CDR3 DNA sequence: TGCGCCAGCAGCCGCAGTCCCAACTCTTACAATGAGCAGTTCTTC. Encoded protein: CASSRSPNSYNEQFF.

The chain combines TRBV28 with TRBJ1-6; D not resolved. The CDR3 runs 14 residues. V lost 6 bases and J 3 bases, leaving 9 bases between the germline ends. Germline CDR1 and CDR2: MDHEN and SYDVKM. This chain's CDR3 is CASSSGNYNSPLHF. DNA of the CDR3: TGTGCCAGCAGCAGTGGAAACTATAATTCACCCCTCCACTTT. The complete variable domain, with remaining parts taken from reference TRBV28 and TRBJ1-6, reads DVKVTQSSRYLVKRTGEKVFLECVQDMDHENMFWYRQDPGLGLRLIYFSYDVKMKEKGDIPEGYSVSREKKERFSLILESASTNQTSMYLCASSSGNYNSPLHFGNGTRLTVT.

There are a few counts of this clonotype. The rearrangement links TRBV6-6 to TRBJ2-1; D is uncertain. V shed 3 bases and J shed 10 bases, with 4 bases lying between them. CDR1 is MNHNY and CDR2 is SVGAGI in the germline V gene (reference sequence). The CDR3 spans 10 residues. As DNA, the CDR3 is TGTGCCAGCAGTTATGGGGAGCAGTTCTTC. Residues: CASSYGEQFF.

In its sample, this clonotype was seen a few times. The chain is built from TRBV21-1 and TRBJ2-2; the D call in the table, TRBD2, was not verified against the DNA. TRBV21-1 is marked as a pseudogene. This CDR3 region has 17 residues. In DNA, the CDR3 is TGTGCCAGCAGCAAGGGTTGGTCGGGCCCGAACACCGGGGAGCTGTTTTTT. This gives the protein CASSKGWSGPNTGELFF.

This clonotype has only a few counts. The chain joins TRBV19 to TRBJ2-3; TRBD2 agrees at 10 bases. Germline CDR1 and CDR2: LNHDA and SQIVND (reference sequence). The CDR3 length is 16 residues. J gave up 1 base and V 7 bases, and 8 bases lay outside the gene matches. This chain's CDR3 is CASTAALAGGTDTQYF. The CDR3, as DNA: TGTGCCAGTACCGCTGCCCTAGCGGGGGGCACAGATACGCAGTATTTT.

This clonotype has more than one count but fewer than ten. The rearrangement uses TRBV4-3 and TRBJ1-1; D possibly corresponds to TRBD1 (5 bases). From germline, CDR1 is LGHNA and CDR2 YSLEER. CDR3 size: 15 residues. Trimming left V 0 bases short and J 13 bases short, with 21 bases between. CDR3 region: CASSQDQAGPTKVFF. CDR3 nucleotide sequence: TGCGCCAGCAGCCAAGACCAGGCAGGGCCTACCAAAGTTTTCTTT.

This sequence joins TRBV25-1 and TRBJ2-7; 8 nucleotides line up with TRBD2. Looked up from germline, CDR1 is MGHDK and CDR2 is SYGVNS. The CDR3 spans 13 residues. V gave up 11 bases and J gave up 0 bases; unmatched junction bases: 6. This CDR3 is CASRGAASYEQYF. The CDR3 DNA reads as TGTGCCTCGCGGGGGGCTGCCTCCTACGAGCAGTACTTC.

V and J are TRBV2 and TRBJ1-5; D may be TRBD1 (6 bases). Germline V lookup: CDR1 SNHLY, CDR2 FYNNEI. The CDR3 runs 14 residues. Trimming pared 5 bases from V and 7 bases from J, leaving 15 bases between. The CDR3 nucleotides are TGTGCCAGCAGTATAGACAGGTCCGGGCAGCCCCAGCATTTT. This gives the protein CASSIDRSGQPQHF.

The chain employs TRBV7-2 and TRBJ2-1; D is unresolved. V lost 3 bases to trimming and J lost 4 bases, with 7 bases between them. The CDR3 loop spans 13 amino acids. Germline values: CDR1 SGHTA, CDR2 FQGNSA. The DNA for the CDR3 is TGTGCCAGCAGCTTGGTGGGGTACAATGAGCAGTTCTTC. Its translation is CASSLVGYNEQFF.

About this clonotype itself: The junction and the germline gene differ at one end; a read error may be behind it. This chain joins TRBV12-3 or TRBV12-4 and TRBJ2-5, with a weak D call TRBD2 (5 bases). This CDR3 region has 13 residues. In DNA form, the CDR3 reads TGTGACAGCAGTTTAGCGCCAGAAGAGACCCAGTACTTC. Amino acid sequence: CDSSLAPEETQYF.

J is TRBJ1-2 and V is TRBV13; TRBD1 agrees at 10 bases. CDR1 PRHDT and CDR2 FYEKMQ come from the germline V gene (reference sequence). CDR3 length equals 16 residues. V was clipped by 5 bases and J by 6 bases; unmatched bases: 12. CDR3 sequence (DNA): TGTGCCAGCAGCCAAGAGGACTCCGACAGGGGGCATGGCTACACCTTC. Protein: CASSQEDSDRGHGYTF.

V gene TRBV5-1 combines with J gene TRBJ1-1; a possible D gene is TRBD1 (5 bases). V dropped 0 bases and J dropped 4 bases, with 10 bases sitting between them. CDR3 length: 14 residues. The germline V gene encodes CDR1 SGHRS and CDR2 YFSETQ. CDR3 in amino acids: CASSLGDGPTEAFF. The CDR3 region has the DNA TGCGCCAGCAGCTTGGGGGACGGCCCCACTGAAGCTTTCTTT.

This clonotype came up a few times. V gene TRBV6-6 combines with J gene TRBJ2-3; 8 bases map to TRBD1. Germline V gene sequence: CDR1 MNHNY, CDR2 SVGAGI (reference sequence). V shed 7 bases and J 2 bases; nucleotides not matched to a gene: 11. The CDR3 covers 16 residues. DNA for the CDR3: TGTGCCAGCATAGGACAGGGTGTATATTTCACAGATACGCAGTATTTT. This codes for CASIGQGVYFTDTQYF.

Only a few counts were recorded for this clonotype. V and J are TRBV7-9 and TRBJ2-2; D unclear. Germline CDR1 SEHNR, CDR2 FQNEAQ (reference sequence). Trimming pared 4 bases from V and 4 bases from J, leaving 10 bases between. There are 14 residues in the CDR3. The CDR3 protein is CASSWFSVTGELFF. CDR3 sequence (DNA): TGTGCCAGCAGCTGGTTTTCGGTCACCGGGGAGCTGTTTTTT.

This chain connects TRBV7-3 to TRBJ2-2, with a tentative D call TRBD1 (6 bases). Germline values: CDR1 SGHTA, CDR2 FQGTGA. The CDR3 covers 13 residues. The V end lost 4 bases, the J end lost 6 bases, and 9 bases lay between the germline ends. The CDR3 bases are TGTGCCAGCAGCTCAACAGGGTCCGGGGAGCTGTTTTTT. Protein sequence: CASSSTGSGELFF. Full variable domain (remainder filled in from reference TRBV7-3 and TRBJ2-2): GAGVSQTPSNKVTEKGKYVELRCDPISGHTALYWYRQSLGQGPEFLIYFQGTGAADDSGLPNDRFFAVRPEGSVSTLKIQRTERGDSAVYLCASSSTGSGELFFGEGSRLTVL.